These 5 T cell receptor beta chains were sequenced from one sample in a study of T cells in Graves' hyperthyroidism and ophthalmopathy. Amplification yielded TCR beta CDR3 regions, with RNA transcripts as the source. Initially, a first-round RT-PCR of the TCR CDR3 employed the HTBI primer set. TCRdb called the multiplex PCR reads again in MiXCR, with one record for every CDR3 protein. The repertoire includes a few hundred thousand distinct CDR3 sequences, approximately 48% of them detected once, and roughly 45% sits in the top ten. Sequencing input: peripheral blood or thyroid tissue (not recorded which). These receptors originate from an adult woman with Graves' disease, either hyperthyroidism or ophthalmopathy (not recorded which).

This clonotype was recorded a few times. The chain carries TRBV7-2 and TRBJ1-2, with TRBD1 identical over 8 bases. From germline, CDR1 is SGHTA and CDR2 FQGNSA. V lost 5 bases to trimming and J lost 8 bases; unmatched junction nucleotides: 10. This CDR3 has 14 residues. For the CDR3, the DNA is TGTGCCAGCAGCGTGGACGCAGGGGGCAACGGCTACACCTTC. Amino acids: CASSVDAGGNGYTF. Variable domain in full (rest from reference TRBV7-2 and TRBJ1-2): GAGVSQSPSNKVTEKGKDVELRCDPISGHTALYWYRQSLGQGLEFLIYFQGNSAPDKSGLPSDRFSAERTGGSVSTLTIQRTQQEDSAVYLCASSVDAGGNGYTFGSGTRLTVV.

V gene TRBV6-5 combines with J gene TRBJ1-2, with D perhaps TRBD1 (5 bases). The CDR3 sequence is 16 residues long. Trimming stripped 8 bases from V and 0 bases from J, with 19 bases between. Germline CDR1 reads MNHEY; CDR2 reads SVGAGI. The CDR3 sequence is CASQRAGHSSNYGYTF. CDR3 nucleotide sequence: TGTGCCAGCCAACGGGCCGGACACAGCTCTAACTATGGCTACACCTTC.

The rearrangement links TRBV12-3 or TRBV12-4 to TRBJ1-5, with TRBD1 as a possible D gene (6 bases). The CDR3 is made up of 16 amino acids. Trimming stripped 3 bases from V and 5 bases from J, with 17 bases between. The CDR3 here is CASSLVEGGVDQPQHF. CDR3 coding DNA: TGTGCCAGCAGTTTGGTAGAGGGGGGTGTAGATCAGCCCCAGCATTTT.

This chain connects TRBV6-4 to TRBJ1-1; no definite D call. Trimming pared 5 bases from V and 0 bases from J, leaving 13 bases between. Germline CDR1 is MRHNA and CDR2 is SNTAGT. The CDR3 runs 15 residues. This CDR3 is CASSLSGTMNTEAFF. The CDR3 DNA sequence: TGTGCCAGCAGTTTATCCGGAACCATGAACACTGAAGCTTTCTTT.

As regards this clonotype: Because it lacks the conserved phenylalanine or tryptophan at the end, this CDR3 is likely a read error. The DNA is left out, because the CDR3 cannot be placed on it with certainty; the CDR3 is given as TCRdb lists it. The CDR3 protein is CASSSGTSA. The V call is TRBV7-3, the J call TRBJ1-4. Germline CDR1 SGHTA, CDR2 FQGTGA. The CDR3 is 9 residues long, ends included.